A single sample gave rise to the 24 T cell receptor beta chains below, sequenced in a study of CD8 T cells in ankylosing spondylitis. Study-wide points: Seven to nine highly homologous variants made up a TCR beta motif, and this motif appeared characteristic of ankylosing spondylitis blood.

Their specific antigens are unknown. TCRdb recomputed calls from the 5' RACE reads with MiXCR, one row per CDR3 protein. The sample contains about 480,000 distinct CDR3 sequences, roughly a sixth of which appear only once. The sample was blood, either unsorted or a sorted T cell fraction (not recorded which). Receptor source: a male donor with ankylosing spondylitis.

The gene calls are TRBV20-1 and TRBJ2-1; maybe TRBD2 (5 bases). This CDR3 is 14 amino acids long. Looked up from germline, CDR1 is DFQATT and CDR2 is SNEGSKA (reference sequence). V was pared by 2 bases and J by 0 bases, with 8 bases between. CDR3 sequence reads: CSARLGSSYNEQFF. DNA for the CDR3: TGCAGTGCTAGATTGGGGAGCTCCTACAATGAGCAGTTCTTC.

The chain links TRBV7-2 to TRBJ2-3; unclear D gene. Trimming shortened V by 1 base and J by 7 bases, and 15 bases separated the two germline ends. CDR1 is SGHTA, CDR2 FQGNSA, per germline. CDR3 length equals 15 residues. In DNA, the CDR3 is TGTGCCAGCAGCTTAGAATGGATCCTTGGTCATACGCAGTATTTT. This encodes CASSLEWILGHTQYF.

This chain links TRBV6-2 or TRBV6-3 with TRBJ1-5, with a possible D match to TRBD1 (6 bases). Per germline, CDR1 MNHEY and CDR2 SVGEGT. Trimming cost V 0 bases and J 0 bases, with 9 bases left between them. CDR3 length: 16 residues. The DNA of the CDR3 is TGTGCCAGCAGTTACTCCGGGACAAATAGCAATCAGCCCCAGCATTTT. This gives the protein CASSYSGTNSNQPQHF.

In this sample, this clonotype turned up a few times. The chain links TRBV9 to TRBJ2-5, with a tentative D call TRBD1 (5 bases). Trimming cost V 1 base and J 5 bases, with 15 bases left between them. This CDR3 contains 15 residues. Germline values: CDR1 SGDLS, CDR2 YYNGEE. CDR3 bases: TGTGCCAGCAGCGTAAGGGGCTCACCTGGGGAGACCCAGTACTTC. Protein sequence: CASSVRGSPGETQYF.

This clonotype was seen at least ten times. This chain uses TRBV28 with TRBJ2-7; 11 bases align to TRBD2. There are 14 residues in the CDR3. V dropped 3 bases and J dropped 6; count of bases not matched to a gene: 4. CDR1 and CDR2 (germline): MDHEN, SYDVKM. As DNA, the CDR3 is TGTGCCAGCAGTTTCTTAGCGGGAGGGCCCGAGCAGTACTTC. This translates into CASSFLAGGPEQYF. The entire variable domain, with the rest obtained from reference TRBV28 and TRBJ2-7, is as follows: DVKVTQSSRYLVKRTGEKVFLECVQDMDHENMFWYRQDPGLGLRLIYFSYDVKMKEKGDIPEGYSVSREKKERFSLILESASTNQTSMYLCASSFLAGGPEQYFGPGTRLTVT.

This clonotype was observed a few times. This chain uses TRBV5-6 with TRBJ1-2; the D gene is possibly TRBD1 (6 bases). Trimming took 0 bases from V and 2 from J, leaving 17 bases between them. The V gene's germline CDR1 is SGHDT and CDR2 YYEEEE. CDR3 length equals 17 residues. The CDR3 protein is CASSLVPLGGANYGYTF. In DNA, the CDR3 is TGTGCCAGCAGCTTGGTGCCCCTGGGGGGGGCGAACTATGGCTACACCTTC.

This chain uses TRBV30 with TRBJ2-3, with TRBD2 identical over 7 bases. This CDR3 spans 13 amino acids. Germline assignment: CDR1 GTSNPN and CDR2 SVGIG (reference sequence). V was pared by 0 bases and J by 12 bases, with 9 bases of the junction left unmatched. Here the CDR3 reads CAWSVGTKERQYF. In nucleotides, the CDR3 is TGTGCCTGGAGTGTTGGGACTAAGGAACGACAGTATTTT.

The chain's CDR3 is CASSLRPYTYNEQFF. The CDR3 DNA reads TGTGCCAGCAGTTTGCGGCCGTATACCTACAATGAGCAGTTCTTC. The V and J genes are TRBV27 and TRBJ2-1; D ambiguous. CDR3 length: 15 residues. CDR1 and CDR2 (germline): MNHEY, SMNVEV (reference sequence). V was cut by 3 bases and J by 2 bases, with 11 bases left in between.

The chain uses TRBV28 and TRBJ1-2, with 8 positions matching TRBD1. CDR1 and CDR2 (germline): MDHEN, SYDVKM. The J segment lost 4 bases and the V segment lost 2 bases, leaving 3 bases of the junction unmatched. The CDR3 sequence is 14 residues long. CDR3 sequence reads: CASSLDRGIYGYTF. The CDR3 coding sequence is TGTGCCAGCAGTTTAGACAGGGGTATCTATGGCTACACCTTC.

This chain links TRBV20-1 with TRBJ1-3, with D hard to call. The CDR3 is made up of 13 amino acids. Germline-derived CDR1 and CDR2 are DFQATT and SNEGSKA (reference sequence). Trimming took off 6 bases at V and 2 bases at J, with 11 bases between the two ends. The CDR3 spells CSAQPAAGNTIYF. DNA for the CDR3: TGCAGTGCCCAGCCAGCGGCTGGAAACACCATATATTTT.

This clonotype appeared a few times. The rearrangement uses TRBV7-9 and TRBJ1-5, with a weak D call TRBD1 (6 bases). The V gene's germline CDR1 is SEHNR and CDR2 FQNEAQ (reference sequence). V lost 5 bases, J lost 4 bases, and 15 bases lay in between. The CDR3 sequence is 15 residues long. The CDR3 region has the DNA TGTGCCAGCAGCCGAGGGGGACCCCGGAATCAGCCCCAGCATTTT. Translation gives CASSRGGPRNQPQHF.

The genes are TRBV11-2 and TRBJ1-1; no definite D call. Looked up from germline, CDR1 is SGHAT and CDR2 is FQNNGV. The CDR3 totals 15 residues. V was cut by 2 bases and J by 1 base, with 11 bases left in between. The CDR3 protein is CASSLSGGTNTEAFF. In nucleotides, the CDR3 is TGTGCCAGCAGCTTATCCGGAGGAACGAACACTGAAGCTTTCTTT.

This sequence joins TRBV20-1 and TRBJ1-4; D not resolved. Germline V lookup: CDR1 DFQATT, CDR2 SNEGSKA (reference sequence). Trimming removed 1 base at V and 7 bases at J, with 13 bases between. CDR3 size: 14 residues. CDR3 protein: CSARVSRGIEKLFF. Here the CDR3 DNA reads TGCAGTGCTAGAGTCTCCCGGGGAATTGAAAAACTGTTTTTT.

This clonotype was detected a few times. The chain couples TRBV5-1 to TRBJ2-7, with D maybe TRBD1 (6 bases). With 7 bases removed from V and 4 bases from J, the gap between germline ends came to 18 bases. Per the germline V gene, CDR1 is SGHRS and CDR2 is YFSETQ. The CDR3 extends over 14 amino acids. CDR3 region: CASQADRPPYEQYF. DNA for the CDR3: TGCGCCAGCCAAGCTGACAGGCCCCCGTACGAGCAGTACTTC.

The chain links TRBV12-3 or TRBV12-4 to TRBJ1-2; no firm D call. The germline V and J ends were trimmed by 3 bases and 2 bases, with 10 bases remaining between them. CDR3 size: 14 residues. The CDR3 region has the DNA TGTGCCAGCAGTTTGGGAAGGGCCAACTATGGCTACACCTTC. Translated, it gives CASSLGRANYGYTF.

This clonotype was observed a handful of times. The chain joins TRBV30 to TRBJ1-1; D gene uncertain. CDR1 and CDR2 from the germline V gene are GTSNPN and SVGIG (reference sequence). The CDR3 loop spans 11 amino acids. The V end was cut by 5 bases, the J end by 12 bases, with 16 bases between. The CDR3 sequence is CAWVPGVLTFF. The CDR3 DNA follows: TGTGCCTGGGTCCCCGGCGTTTTGACTTTCTTT.

With respect to this clonotype: One end of the junction varies from germline; a read error may be responsible. The rearrangement uses TRBV12-3 or TRBV12-4 and TRBJ2-7; D might be TRBD2 (7 bases). The CDR3 totals 15 residues. The DNA of the CDR3 is TGTGCCAGCAGGTTAGGGGAGGGGGGTTCCTACGAGCAGTACTTC. Its translation is CASRLGEGGSYEQYF.

This clonotype was counted only a few times. The chain recombines TRBV15 with TRBJ1-6; D is undetermined. This CDR3 region has 12 residues. Trimming removed 3 bases at V and 7 bases at J, with 4 bases between. Germline-derived CDR1 and CDR2 are LNHNV and YYDKDF (reference sequence). The CDR3 loop reads CATSRANSPLHF. In DNA form, the CDR3 reads TGTGCCACCAGCAGGGCGAATTCACCCCTCCACTTT.

This clonotype was detected many times. CDR3 loop: CSAERGSHNEQFF. The CDR3 DNA is TGCAGCGCCGAGAGAGGGAGCCACAATGAGCAGTTCTTC. The chain recombines TRBV29-1 with TRBJ2-1, with a weak D call TRBD2 (5 bases). V dropped 7 bases and J dropped 5 bases, with 15 bases sitting between them. This CDR3 has 13 residues. Germline assignment: CDR1 SQVTM and CDR2 ANQGSEA.

The chain joins TRBV11-1 to TRBJ2-6; 12 bases are a match to TRBD1. The CDR3 is made up of 19 amino acids. Germline loops: CDR1 SGHAT, CDR2 FQDESV (reference sequence). V trimming: 4 bases; J trimming: 4 bases; junction bases outside the gene matches: 11. CDR3 DNA sequence: TGTGCCAGCAGCTCCTATACCGGGACAGGGGGCTCCGGGGCCAACGTCCTGACTTTC. This encodes CASSSYTGTGGSGANVLTF.

The CDR3 loop is CASSSDLGVRNEQFF. CDR3 nucleotides: TGTGCCAGCAGCTCCGACTTGGGGGTTCGAAATGAGCAGTTCTTC. The rearrangement uses TRBV7-3 and TRBJ2-1, with D tentatively TRBD1 or TRBD2 (5 bases each). V was cut by 4 bases and J by 7 bases, with 17 bases left in between. Germline V gene lookup returns CDR1 SGHTA and CDR2 FQGTGA. This CDR3 has 15 amino acids.

Only a few counts were recorded for this clonotype. The rearrangement links TRBV5-1 to TRBJ2-2, with D possibly TRBD2 on 6 matching bases. The CDR3 contains 15 residues. Trimming cost V 2 bases and J 6 bases, with 14 bases left between them. Germline V gene sequence: CDR1 SGHRS, CDR2 YFSETQ. This CDR3 reads CASSFRGSGAGELFF. The DNA for the CDR3 is TGCGCCAGCAGCTTTCGGGGGTCGGGGGCCGGGGAGCTGTTTTTT.

This clonotype showed up just a few times. V usage is TRBV6-5 and J usage is TRBJ1-1; no definite D call. The V end lost 2 bases, the J end lost 6 bases, and 22 bases lay between the germline ends. Germline V gene lookup returns CDR1 MNHEY and CDR2 SVGAGI. The CDR3 covers 17 residues. The chain's CDR3 is CASSYTDDITRNAEAFF. In DNA, the CDR3 is TGTGCCAGCAGTTACACTGACGACATAACGCGCAATGCTGAAGCTTTCTTT.

V usage is TRBV24-1 and J usage is TRBJ2-2, with D possibly being TRBD2 (5 bases). V lost 6 bases and J 3 bases, leaving 7 bases between the germline ends. The CDR3 length is 13 residues. Germline CDR1 reads KGHDR; CDR2 reads SFDVKD. The CDR3 sequence: CATSNGDTGELFF. The CDR3 nucleotides read TGTGCCACCAGTAACGGGGACACCGGGGAGCTGTTTTTT.